What follows are 23 T cell receptor beta chains derived from one specimen sequenced in a study of neoadjuvant anti-PD-1 for oral cavity cancer. Method: immunoSEQ multiplex PCR; TCRdb's copy keeps in-frame clones and lacks some. The sample shows roughly 18,000 clones, roughly 70% of them seen only once. The specimen comprised PBMCs, sampled before nivolumab (anti-PD-1) treatment. The receptors here all came from a person aged 35-79 years with oral cavity squamous cell carcinoma.

The sample holds one count of this clone. J is TRBJ2-2 and V is TRBV6-5; TRBD1 aligns across 7 bases. Germline values: CDR1 MNHEY, CDR2 SVGAGI. V shed 1 base and J 1 base; nucleotides not matched to a gene: 0. This CDR3 region has 15 residues. The CDR3 spells CASSYYRGNTGELFF. The CDR3 DNA reads as TGTGCCAGCAGTTACTACAGGGGGAACACCGGGGAGCTGTTTTTT.

V gene TRBV7-8 combines with J gene TRBJ2-7, with TRBD2 identical over 9 bases. Trimming at V came to 5 bases and at J to 3 bases, leaving 8 bases not matched to a gene. CDR1 SGHVS and CDR2 FQNEAQ come from the germline V gene. The CDR3 runs to 15 residues. Here the CDR3 DNA reads TGTGCCAGCAGCATCACCGGGACTAGCAACTACGAGCAGTACTTC. Residues: CASSITGTSNYEQYF.

The V call is TRBV19, the J call TRBJ1-5; 9 bases map to TRBD1. The CDR3 has 15 amino acids. Germline-derived CDR1 and CDR2 are LNHDA and SQIVND (reference sequence). J was trimmed by 1 base and V by 9 bases; bases with no gene match: 7. CDR3: CASQSGTGSNQPQHF. The CDR3 DNA sequence: TGTGCCAGCCAATCCGGGACAGGGAGCAATCAGCCCCAGCATTTT.

This clone appeared a few times. V and J are TRBV5-1 and TRBJ2-2, with D hard to call. Germline V gene sequence: CDR1 SGHRS, CDR2 YFSETQ. The CDR3 loop spans 16 amino acids. Trimming cost V 1 base and J 2 bases, with 12 bases left between them. Here the CDR3 DNA reads TGCGCCAGCAGCTTGAGCGTTCGCCGTAACACCGGGGAGCTGTTTTTT. Translated: CASSLSVRRNTGELFF.

The chain links TRBV25-1 to TRBJ1-5; 8 bases fit TRBD1. Germline assignment: CDR1 MGHDK and CDR2 SYGVNS. The CDR3 contains 15 residues. The junction had 5 bases not matched to a gene; V was cut back by 4 bases and J by 3 bases. The CDR3 reads CASSVGQGPNQPQHF. The CDR3 DNA follows: TGTGCCAGCAGTGTAGGACAGGGCCCCAATCAGCCCCAGCATTTT.

The rearrangement uses TRBV5-4 and TRBJ1-2; D is ambiguous. The CDR3 loop spans 14 amino acids. V shed 2 bases and J shed 4 bases, with 12 bases lying between them. CDR1 is SGHNT and CDR2 is YYREEE in the germline V gene (reference sequence). CDR3 region: CASSFEGRFYGYTF. The CDR3 DNA reads as TGTGCCAGCAGCTTCGAGGGCAGGTTCTATGGCTACACCTTC.

This clone appeared a few times. The CDR3 sequence: CASSLEAATGELFF. For the CDR3, the DNA is TGTGCCAGCAGCTTAGAAGCTGCTACCGGGGAGCTGTTTTTT. V is TRBV11-3 and J is TRBJ2-2; D is unclear. Germline CDR1 and CDR2: SGHNT and YENEEA. The CDR3 covers 14 residues. Trimming stripped 0 bases from V and 5 bases from J, with 7 bases between.

This clone came up a few times. The genes are TRBV5-1 and TRBJ1-1, with TRBD1 matching 10 bases. V was clipped by 0 bases and J by 5 bases; unmatched bases: 7. The CDR3 has 16 residues. Germline V lookup: CDR1 SGHRS, CDR2 YFSETQ. CDR3 nucleotide sequence: TGCGCCAGCAGCTTGGAAGACAGGGGGCTCCGTACTGAAGCTTTCTTT. The encoded protein is CASSLEDRGLRTEAFF.

Here the CDR3 DNA reads TGTGCCACCGCGGCGGGAGGGCCCGGAGATACGCAGTATTTT. It codes for CATAAGGPGDTQYF. The rearrangement links TRBV4-2 to TRBJ2-3; 9 nucleotides align to TRBD2. This CDR3 has 14 residues. V lost 10 bases, J lost 5 bases, and 10 bases stayed unmatched. Per the germline V gene, CDR1 is LGHNA and CDR2 is YNFKEQ.

The chain joins TRBV30 to TRBJ2-2; 16 bases match TRBD2. The germline gives CDR1 GTSNPN, CDR2 SVGIG (reference sequence). V was clipped by 8 bases and J by 4 bases; unmatched bases: 13. This CDR3 comprises 18 residues. The CDR3 sequence: CARGRGLAGGRGTGELFF. CDR3 bases: TGTGCCCGGGGCCGGGGACTAGCGGGAGGGAGAGGCACCGGGGAGCTGTTTTTT.

This clone has a handful of counts. V is TRBV5-4 and J is TRBJ1-1; no definite D call. The CDR3 has 14 residues. CDR1 is SGHNT, CDR2 YYREEE, per germline (reference sequence). Trimming left V 0 bases short and J 6 bases short, with 12 bases between. The chain's CDR3 is CASSLVGEGSEAFF. The CDR3 nucleotides read TGTGCCAGCAGCTTGGTGGGAGAGGGTTCTGAAGCTTTCTTT.

The chain is built from TRBV2 and TRBJ2-3, with TRBD2 matching over 13 bases. From germline, CDR1 is SNHLY and CDR2 FYNNEI. This CDR3 is built from 16 residues. V lost 5 bases, J lost 6 bases, and 8 bases stayed unmatched. The CDR3 DNA reads as TGTGCCAGCAGTCCCCGGACTAGCGGGAGCGCGGATACGCAGTATTTT. As protein: CASSPRTSGSADTQYF.

V and J are TRBV7-6 and TRBJ2-2; D might be TRBD1 (7 bases). V lost 4 bases and J lost 3, with 12 bases in between. The CDR3 is 15 residues long. CDR1 SGHVS and CDR2 FNYEAQ come from the germline V gene. The CDR3 region is CASSSRGEDTGELFF. The DNA for the CDR3 is TGTGCCAGCAGCTCCAGGGGGGAGGACACCGGGGAGCTGTTTTTT.

The chain joins TRBV29-1 to TRBJ1-3; D gene uncertain. The CDR3 is made up of 12 amino acids. Trimming left V 5 bases short and J 0 bases short, with 5 bases between. Germline CDR1 reads SQVTM; CDR2 reads ANQGSEA. Here the CDR3 DNA reads TGCAGCGTTCAATACTCTGGAAACACCATATATTTT. Its protein is CSVQYSGNTIYF.

This chain connects TRBV10-3 to TRBJ2-3; TRBD1 might be the D (7 bases). Germline CDR1 reads ENHRY; CDR2 reads SYGVKD. The germline V and J ends were trimmed by 4 bases and 3 bases, with 17 bases remaining between them. This CDR3 is built from 16 residues. This CDR3 reads CAISATWQGGTDTQYF. CDR3 bases: TGTGCCATCAGTGCTACCTGGCAGGGGGGAACAGATACGCAGTATTTT.

The V gene is TRBV5-1, the J gene TRBJ2-5; D remains ambiguous. The CDR3 covers 14 residues. Between the trimmed V and J ends, which lost 0 bases and 3 bases, there was a span of 9 bases. Per germline, CDR1 SGHRS and CDR2 YFSETQ. The CDR3 sequence is CASSLVQIKETQYF. The CDR3 DNA sequence: TGCGCCAGCAGCTTGGTTCAGATAAAAGAGACCCAGTACTTC.

The chain recombines TRBV9 with TRBJ2-7; tentatively, D is TRBD2 (6 bases). V was clipped by 0 bases and J by 7 bases, with 17 bases between them. The CDR3 spans 15 residues. Germline V CDR1 and CDR2: SGDLS, YYNGEE. The CDR3 spells CASSVVEGGMGEQYF. Written as DNA, the CDR3 is TGTGCCAGCAGCGTAGTGGAGGGCGGAATGGGTGAGCAGTACTTC.

This clone appeared a few times. The V gene is TRBV9, the J gene TRBJ2-1; unclear D gene. This CDR3 is 15 amino acids long. V was pared by 0 bases and J by 2 bases, with 9 bases between. Germline CDR1 and CDR2: SGDLS and YYNGEE. The CDR3, as DNA: TGTGCCAGCAGCGTAGGACTCGCGACCTACAATGAGCAGTTCTTC. Its protein is CASSVGLATYNEQFF.

V gene TRBV7-9 combines with J gene TRBJ2-1; 10 nucleotides agree with TRBD2. Trimming took 3 bases from V and 5 from J; bases not matched to a gene: 1. This CDR3 has 14 residues. CDR1 and CDR2 (germline): SEHNR, FQNEAQ (reference sequence). The CDR3 DNA is TGTGCCAGCAGCTTCGGGACTAGCGACAATGAGCAGTTCTTC. Translating it yields CASSFGTSDNEQFF.

This clone was observed a handful of times. The chain couples TRBV19 to TRBJ2-1, with D possibly TRBD2 on 5 matching bases. The CDR3 consists of 15 residues. Trimming removed 3 bases at V and 2 bases at J, with 11 bases between. Germline V gene sequence: CDR1 LNHDA, CDR2 SQIVND (reference sequence). The CDR3 spells CASSIQRSAYNEQFF. The CDR3, as DNA: TGTGCCAGTAGTATTCAGCGGAGCGCCTACAATGAGCAGTTCTTC.

The chain links TRBV11-3 to TRBJ2-2; no reliable D call. The CDR3 covers 15 residues. Germline loops: CDR1 SGHNT, CDR2 YENEEA. V was pared by 5 bases and J by 4 bases, with 14 bases between. CDR3 loop: CASSLGKKGTGELFF. Here the CDR3 DNA reads TGTGCCAGCAGCCTAGGGAAAAAGGGCACCGGGGAGCTGTTTTTT.

The genes are TRBV11-2 and TRBJ2-5; a possible D gene is TRBD1 (5 bases). V was pared by 3 bases and J by 5 bases, with 13 bases between. In germline, CDR1 is SGHAT, CDR2 FQNNGV. CDR3 length equals 14 residues. The CDR3 nucleotides are TGTGCCAGCAGCTTTGGCAGGGCTGGGGAGACCCAGTACTTC. Protein product: CASSFGRAGETQYF.

This chain connects TRBV4-1 to TRBJ2-1; TRBD1 matches 8 bases. In germline, CDR1 is MGHRA, CDR2 YSYEKL. V trimming: 2 bases; J trimming: 3 bases; junction bases outside the gene matches: 21. There are 21 residues in the CDR3. The CDR3 DNA follows: TGCGCCAGCAGCCAACCTCGCAGCCAGGGGGCCGAGGCGTCACGCTACAATGAGCAGTTCTTC. Its protein is CASSQPRSQGAEASRYNEQFF.